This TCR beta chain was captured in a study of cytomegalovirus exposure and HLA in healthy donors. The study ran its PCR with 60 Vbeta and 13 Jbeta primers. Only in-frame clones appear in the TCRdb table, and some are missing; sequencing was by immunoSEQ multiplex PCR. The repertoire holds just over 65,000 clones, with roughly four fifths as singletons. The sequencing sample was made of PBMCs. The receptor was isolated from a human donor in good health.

CDR3 amino acids: CASQGTGVGYTF. The DNA for the CDR3 is TGTGCCAGCCAAGGGACAGGGGTTGGCTACACCTTC. The chain joins TRBV2 to TRBJ1-2; 10 bases line up with TRBD1. V lost 8 bases, J lost 7 bases, and 4 bases stayed unmatched. The CDR3 consists of 12 residues. In germline, CDR1 is SNHLY, CDR2 FYNNEI.